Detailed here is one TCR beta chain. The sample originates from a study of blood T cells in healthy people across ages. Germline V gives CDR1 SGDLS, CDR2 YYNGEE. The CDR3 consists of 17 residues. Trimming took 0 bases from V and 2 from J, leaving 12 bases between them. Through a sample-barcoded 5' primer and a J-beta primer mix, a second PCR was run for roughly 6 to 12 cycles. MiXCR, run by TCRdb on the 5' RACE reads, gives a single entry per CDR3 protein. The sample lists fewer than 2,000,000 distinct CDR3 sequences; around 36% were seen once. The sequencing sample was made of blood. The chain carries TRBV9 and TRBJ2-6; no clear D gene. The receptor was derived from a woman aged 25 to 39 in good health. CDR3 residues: CASSVVDSGAGANVLTF. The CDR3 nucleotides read TGTGCCAGCAGCGTAGTGGATTCGGGCGCTGGGGCCAACGTCCTGACTTTC.